The source of this T cell receptor beta chain is a study of shared clonotypes between healthy human individuals. General observations from the study: Generation probabilities were higher for clonotypes shared across all four sorted-subset donors than for unshared ones.

Remarks on this clone: The antigen remains unidentified.

The study drew its donors from healthy HIV-negative adults without recent acute infections or vaccinations. Every contributor of samples was a Caucasian grown-up residing in Nashville, Tennessee. The CDR3 consists of 16 residues. With 8 bases removed from V and 3 bases from J, the gap between germline ends came to 22 bases. Germline V gene sequence: CDR1 SGHTA, CDR2 FQGNSA. Each sorted subset replicate got 200 ng genomic DNA, about 33,000 genomes. TCRdb's copy holds only in-frame clones and misses some; the assay was immunoSEQ multiplex PCR. The data hold about 1.5 million clones, with roughly 96% observed a single time.

The chain is built from TRBV7-2 and TRBJ2-5; tentatively, D is TRBD2 (6 bases). The origin of this receptor is a man aged 30-40 years in good health. Specimen: naive CD4+ T cells sorted from blood. The subset: CD45RA+ positively selected. CDR3 DNA: TGTGCCAGCTTTCTAACGCGGGGAGACAGAAAAGAGACCCAGTACTTC. Encoded protein: CASFLTRGDRKETQYF.